Listed below are T cell receptor beta chains from one sample, sequenced in a study of blood T cells in healthy people across ages. From the 5' RACE reads, TCRdb called clonotypes with MiXCR, one entry per CDR3 protein. Found here are roughly 1,000,000 distinct CDR3 sequences, 25% of them singletons; the top ten hold 0.75%. These data also featured in a second study, about T cells of mothers and their children.

Sequenced: blood. All receptors derive from a girl aged 2 to 10 in good health. The CDR3 runs from the conserved cysteine through the conserved F or W. The D gene is left open where the match is weak. The size field is filled for only some rows; it gives once, few, many or a size class.

TRBJ2-1,NA,few,TRBV6-5,TGTGCCAGCAGCTCCGGTTGGGGAACCTACAATGAGCAGTTCTTC,CASSSGWGTYNEQFF
TRBJ2-3,NA,NA,TRBV29-1,TGCAGCGTTGCTGCCGACACAGATACGCAGTATTTT,CSVAADTDTQYF
TRBJ2-3,NA,NA,TRBV12-3/TRBV12-4,TGTGCCAGCAGTTTAAAGGGATCTACTAGCACAGATACGCAGTATTTT,CASSLKGSTSTDTQYF
TRBJ2-5,NA,NA,TRBV6-2/TRBV6-3,TGTGCCAGCAACGACCGGGACAAGTTGAGGGAGACCCAGTACTTC,CASNDRDKLRETQYF
TRBJ2-7,TRBD2,few,TRBV3-1,TGTGCCAGCAGCCAAGTCCAGCGGGGTAGGAGCTCCTACGAGCAGTACTTC,CASSQVQRGRSSYEQYF
TRBJ1-1,NA,few,TRBV24-1,TGTGCCACCAGTGGCGGGGAGAACACTGAAGCTTTCTTT,CATSGGENTEAFF
TRBJ2-5,NA,NA,TRBV5-1,TGCGCCAGCAGCTTGGATCCAGCTCGGGAGCTAGGGACCCAGTACTTC,CASSLDPARELGTQYF
TRBJ2-2,NA,NA,TRBV14,TGTGCCAGCAGCCCAGTGGACACCGGGGAGCTGTTTTTT,CASSPVDTGELFF
TRBJ1-5,TRBD1,NA,TRBV12-3/TRBV12-4,TGTGCCAGCAGTGGGGACAGTTTCAATCAGCCCCAGCATTTT,CASSGDSFNQPQHF
TRBJ1-2,TRBD1,NA,TRBV5-1,TGCGCCAGCAGCTCACCATCGCTGACCAGACAGGGTAACGGGACCATTTATGGCTACACCTTC,CASSSPSLTRQGNGTIYGYTF
TRBJ1-2,NA,NA,TRBV7-2,TGTGCCAGCAGTCCTACTACGCAGGGGTTTCGTGGCTACACCTTC,CASSPTTQGFRGYTF
TRBJ1-5,NA,few,TRBV5-1,TGCGCCAGCAGCTTGTGGGGAACAGATACGCAGCATTTT,CASSLWGTDTQHF
TRBJ2-5,TRBD2,NA,TRBV5-6,TGTGCCAGCAGGGCTCTAGCGGGGGGCGGCGAAAAGACCCAGTACTTC,CASRALAGGGEKTQYF
TRBJ2-7,NA,NA,TRBV7-2,TGTGCCAGCAGCATTGGGAAGGGCACCTGGTACGAGCAGTACTTC,CASSIGKGTWYEQYF
TRBJ2-1,NA,NA,TRBV4-1,TGCGCCAGCAGCCAAAGAATAACGACTTACAATGAGCAGTTCTTC,CASSQRITTYNEQFF
TRBJ2-1,NA,NA,TRBV2,TGTGCCAGCAGTCCCCCGGTGGCGGGAAACTACAATGAGCAGTTCTTC,CASSPPVAGNYNEQFF
TRBJ2-7,NA,few,TRBV20-1,TGCAGTGCTAAGGGTCGGGTCCTAACTAACTACGAGCAGTACTTC,CSAKGRVLTNYEQYF
TRBJ2-1,NA,few,TRBV5-1,TGCGCCAGCTGTAAAGCTGGGTACAATGAGCAGTTCTTC,CASCKAGYNEQFF
TRBJ2-1,TRBD2,NA,TRBV4-1,TGCGCCAGCAGCGCGTTCGGGGGGGCCGGTGAGCAGTTCTTC,CASSAFGGAGEQFF
TRBJ2-7,TRBD2,few,TRBV29-1,TGCAGCGTTGAGATTAGCGGGACCGAGCAGTACTTC,CSVEISGTEQYF
TRBJ1-2,NA,NA,TRBV20-1,TGCAGTGCTAGAGAAACGGAATCCTATGGCTACACCTTC,CSARETESYGYTF
TRBJ1-1,NA,few,TRBV14,TGTGCCAGCAGCCAAGATGGCGGATACACTGAAGCTTTCTTT,CASSQDGGYTEAFF
TRBJ2-3,NA,NA,TRBV6-2/TRBV6-3,TGTGCCAGCAGTCTCACTAGCTCTGCTATTGATACGCAGTATTTT,CASSLTSSAIDTQYF
TRBJ2-7,TRBD2,few,TRBV7-2,TGTGCCAGCAGCGCACGACTAGCGGGGGGCTACGAGCAGTACTTC,CASSARLAGGYEQYF
TRBJ2-1,TRBD1,NA,TRBV2,TGTGCCAGCAGTGAAAGTGACAGGGGATACAATGAGCAGTTCTTC,CASSESDRGYNEQFF
TRBJ2-2,TRBD2,few,TRBV12-3/TRBV12-4,TGTGCCAGCAGCTCCGGACTAGCGGGCGGGGAGCTGTTTTTT,CASSSGLAGGELFF
TRBJ2-1,NA,NA,TRBV14,TGTGCCAGCAGCCAAAACAGGGCCAATGAGCAGTTCTTC,CASSQNRANEQFF
TRBJ2-5,NA,NA,TRBV3-1,TGTGCCAGCAGCCAAGTCAACGTCGAATGGGGCCAGTACTTC,CASSQVNVEWGQYF
TRBJ2-7,NA,NA,TRBV6-2/TRBV6-3,TGTGCCAGCAGGCCCCCTGGCCGCTACGAGCAGTACTTC,CASRPPGRYEQYF
TRBJ1-5,NA,NA,TRBV12-3/TRBV12-4,TGTGCCAGCACCGAGGCAGGGAGCAATCAGCCCCAGCATTTT,CASTEAGSNQPQHF
TRBJ2-1,TRBD2,NA,TRBV12-3/TRBV12-4,TGTGCCAGCAGCGGCGGGGGGTTTAATGAGCAGTTCTTC,CASSGGGFNEQFF
TRBJ2-3,NA,NA,TRBV20-1,TGCAGTGCTCCACTGGCGGGGAGCACAGATACGCAGTATTTT,CSAPLAGSTDTQYF
TRBJ1-2,NA,NA,TRBV24-1,TGTGCCACCAGTAATGGGTACTATGGCTACACCTTC,CATSNGYYGYTF
TRBJ2-1,TRBD2,NA,TRBV12-3/TRBV12-4,TGTGCCAGCAGTAAGACTAGCGGGGGGGTGGATGAGCAGTTCTTC,CASSKTSGGVDEQFF
TRBJ2-1,NA,NA,TRBV7-3,TGTGCCAGCAGCTTAACGGGGGGAGGCTCCTACAATGAGCAGTTCTTC,CASSLTGGGSYNEQFF
TRBJ2-5,NA,NA,TRBV7-2,TGTGCCAGCAGCTTACAACCAGGGTACCAAGAGACCCAGTACTTC,CASSLQPGYQETQYF
TRBJ1-2,TRBD1,NA,TRBV4-3,TGCGCCAGCAGCCGAGAACGCACCGGGACAGTGGAGGGCTACACCTTC,CASSRERTGTVEGYTF
TRBJ2-7,TRBD1,NA,TRBV7-2,TGTGCCAGCAGCTCTTACGGGACAGCAAGGAGATCCTACGAGCAGTACTTC,CASSSYGTARRSYEQYF
TRBJ2-4,NA,NA,TRBV29-1,TGCAGCGTTGAAGAGGCGAGGCAGTACTTC,CSVEEARQYF
TRBJ2-3,NA,NA,TRBV20-1,TGCAGTGCTGCCAGACTCTCCACAGATACGCAGTATTTT,CSAARLSTDTQYF
TRBJ2-1,NA,once,TRBV29-1,TGCAGCGTTGAAGATACGACTGGGCAGTTCTTC,CSVEDTTGQFF
TRBJ1-2,TRBD1,NA,TRBV29-1,TGCAGCGTTGAGGGTAGGGACAGGGTTGGCTACACCTTC,CSVEGRDRVGYTF
TRBJ1-6,NA,NA,TRBV14,NA,CASTVGLGSPLRF
TRBJ2-1,NA,NA,TRBV14,TGTGCCAGCAGTTTTGGACAAGTGGCTCTAGCGCGTTTATACAATGAGCAGTTCTTC,CASSFGQVALARLYNEQFF
TRBJ2-1,NA,NA,TRBV20-1,TGCAGTGCTCCTTCCCGTCTTGGCTCCGACCTCAATGAGCAGTTCTTC,CSAPSRLGSDLNEQFF
TRBJ2-1,NA,few,TRBV20-1,TGCAGTGCTAGAGGAACGGGTGAGCAGTTCTTC,CSARGTGEQFF
TRBJ2-7,TRBD1,NA,TRBV7-6,TGTGCCAGCAGCTTAGAACAGGGGACCCATTACGAGCAGTACTTC,CASSLEQGTHYEQYF
TRBJ2-5,NA,NA,TRBV10-3,TGTGCCATCAGTGGTGACCAGGACGTGGAGACCCAGTACTTC,CAISGDQDVETQYF
TRBJ2-3,NA,NA,TRBV4-1,TGCGCCAGCAGCCCCCCGGACACAGATACGCAGTATTTT,CASSPPDTDTQYF
TRBJ1-4,NA,NA,TRBV4-3,TGCGCCAGCAGCCAAGATATGGGGGGGCCGGGTGAAAAACTGTTTTTT,CASSQDMGGPGEKLFF
TRBJ2-5,NA,NA,TRBV5-1,TGCGCCAGCAGCTTGGCTGTTCCGGACGAGACCCAGTACTTC,CASSLAVPDETQYF
TRBJ2-3,NA,NA,TRBV4-3,TGCGCCAGCAGCCAAGATAGGGGGTCTAGCACAGATACGCAGTATTTT,CASSQDRGSSTDTQYF
TRBJ2-1,NA,NA,TRBV29-1,TGCAGCGTCCTAGGGGACTTATACAATGAGCAGTTCTTC,CSVLGDLYNEQFF
TRBJ2-7,TRBD2,few,TRBV29-1,TGCAGCGTGATACTAGCGGGGGGCTCCTACGAGCAGTACTTC,CSVILAGGSYEQYF
TRBJ2-1,NA,NA,TRBV7-3,TGTGCCAGCAGCCCCTACTCCTACAATGAGCAGTTCTTC,CASSPYSYNEQFF
TRBJ2-3,TRBD2,many,TRBV7-3,TGTGCCAGCAGCTTAACGGCGGGAGAGGCAGATACGCAGTATTTT,CASSLTAGEADTQYF
TRBJ2-1,TRBD2,NA,TRBV4-2,TGTGCCAGCAGCCAGGGGCCGGACCGGGGACTATACAATGAGCAGTTCTTC,CASSQGPDRGLYNEQFF